The rows below give T cell receptor beta chains drawn from one sample of a study of identical twins. Each CDR3 protein is one row after TCRdb ran MiXCR on the 5' RACE reads. The data show 400,000 to 500,000 distinct CDR3 sequences, 15% to 20% seen once. The sample consisted of naive T cells sorted from blood. All receptors come from a man aged 45-60 years in good health. Both conserved end residues are trimmed from each CDR3. D genes are given only for firm matches.

d_call j_call v_call cdr3_aa
NA TRBJ2-2 TRBV10-1 ASSGTFSGELF
NA TRBJ1-6 TRBV7-2 ASSLVSQGNSPLH
NA TRBJ2-3 TRBV6-1 ASSAGVQSTDTQY
NA TRBJ2-7 TRBV6-2/TRBV6-3 ASSDRGPSYEQY
NA TRBJ2-7 TRBV29-1 SVARESSYEQY
TRBD2 TRBJ2-1 TRBV6-1 ASRIFAGTRRNEQF
NA TRBJ1-1 TRBV7-9 ASSLAYREGTEAF
NA TRBJ2-1 TRBV19 ASSIEAGNYNEQF
NA TRBJ2-5 TRBV28 ASSLHGVETQY
TRBD2 TRBJ2-1 TRBV9 ASSPRISGKGNEQF
TRBD2 TRBJ2-7 TRBV12-3/TRBV12-4 ASSLLLSSGSSVQY
TRBD2 TRBJ2-3 TRBV5-1 ASSLRGSRGSSDTQY
NA TRBJ2-1 TRBV3-1 ASSQRLEAYNEQF
TRBD2 TRBJ2-3 TRBV18 ASSPNSGGADTQY